The 15 T cell receptor beta chains reported below all come from one sample, sequenced in a study of Graves' ophthalmopathy and Graves' hyperthyroidism. Amplification of the TCR beta CDR3 regions used RNA transcripts (as template). RT-PCR in the first round used HTBI primers; a second-round multiplex PCR followed. TCRdb re-called the multiplex PCR reads through MiXCR, storing one row per CDR3 protein. The table has about 220,000 distinct CDR3 sequences, 20% to 25% seen once; the top ten hold approximately 39%. Sequenced: peripheral blood. The receptors were sampled from a woman aged 45 to 65 with Graves' ophthalmopathy.

This clonotype was detected ten times or more. The chain links TRBV6-5 to TRBJ1-1, with 8 bases lining up with TRBD1. The CDR3 is made up of 13 amino acids. With V trimmed by 6 bases and J by 5 bases, 5 bases remained unmatched. CDR1 and CDR2 (germline): MNHEY, SVGAGI. CDR3 nucleotides: TGTGCCAGCAGCCTGGACAGGGTGACTGAAGCTTTCTTT. This gives the protein CASSLDRVTEAFF.

This clonotype was detected a few times. The chain has TRBV5-1 and TRBJ1-1; D is ambiguous. The CDR3 extends over 15 amino acids. V lost 4 bases and J 0 bases, leaving 13 bases between the germline ends. CDR1 SGHRS and CDR2 YFSETQ come from the germline V gene. This CDR3 is CASSLISAMNTEAFF. CDR3 DNA: TGCGCCAGCAGCCTGATTTCGGCGATGAACACTGAAGCTTTCTTT.

This clonotype was recorded many times. The chain carries TRBV29-1 and TRBJ1-1; perhaps TRBD1 as D (5 bases). The CDR3 covers 13 residues. Germline CDR1 and CDR2: SQVTM and ANQGSEA. V was cut by 6 bases and J by 1 base, with 12 bases left in between. The CDR3 loop is CSVSRDGNTEAFF. DNA for the CDR3: TGCAGCGTAAGCCGGGACGGGAACACTGAAGCTTTCTTT.

The chain links TRBV3-1 to TRBJ1-2; no reliable D call. The CDR3 covers 12 residues. V lost 2 bases to trimming and J lost 8 bases, with 9 bases between them. CDR1 LGHDT and CDR2 YNNKEL come from the germline V gene (reference sequence). The CDR3 protein is CASSQNLQGYTF. For the CDR3, the DNA is TGTGCCAGCAGCCAAAATCTACAAGGCTACACCTTC.

For this clonotype: A much larger clone sits a single nucleotide away, making a read error possible. The chain uses TRBV9 and TRBJ2-7; 8 bases fit TRBD1. This CDR3 contains 15 residues. The V gene's germline CDR1 is SGDLS and CDR2 YYNGEE. In DNA form, the CDR3 reads TGTGCCAGCAGCCCCAGGGGGCAGGGGACCTACGAGAAGTACTTC. This codes for CASSPRGQGTYEKYF.

V is TRBV6-1 and J is TRBJ2-2, with 8 positions matching TRBD1. CDR3 length: 15 amino acids. Germline trimming cut 5 bases from V and 1 base from J; bases unmatched to any gene: 3. CDR1 is MNHNS, CDR2 SASEGT, per germline. The CDR3 DNA reads TGTGCCAGCAGTCCCGGGACAGGGAACACCGGGGAGCTGTTTTTT. Its protein product is CASSPGTGNTGELFF.

The sample holds many counts of this clonotype. This sequence joins TRBV5-1 and TRBJ2-5; TRBD2 matches at 9 bases. After removal of 1 base from V and 2 bases from J, the junction contained 6 bases not matched to a gene. The CDR3 runs 16 residues. CDR1 and CDR2 (germline): SGHRS, YFSETQ. The CDR3 DNA sequence: TGCGCCAGCAGCTTGATGGCTAGCGGGGAACAAGAGACCCAGTACTTC. The encoded protein is CASSLMASGEQETQYF.

This clonotype was observed a few times. This chain links TRBV5-6 with TRBJ1-5, with 8 bases that match TRBD1. J was trimmed by 1 base and V by 1 base; bases with no gene match: 16. CDR1 is SGHDT and CDR2 is YYEEEE in the germline V gene. The CDR3 is 20 residues long. CDR3 coding DNA: TGTGCCAGCAGCTTGTGGAGGGCAGGGGGCCTATTTCCCAGCAATCAGCCCCAGCATTTT. This encodes CASSLWRAGGLFPSNQPQHF.

This clonotype showed up just a few times. The chain has TRBV10-3 and TRBJ2-5; TRBD2 is a possible D gene (5 bases). This CDR3 is 13 amino acids long. Trimming removed 6 bases at V and 7 bases at J, with 15 bases between. Germline CDR1 is ENHRY and CDR2 is SYGVKD. In nucleotides, the CDR3 is TGTGCCATCAGCCAACCATCCCGGGGGACCCAGTACTTC. It is translated as CAISQPSRGTQYF.

At least ten counts were recorded for this clonotype. The rearrangement joins TRBV5-5 to TRBJ2-5; D not resolved. Germline V CDR1 and CDR2: SGHKS, YYEKEE (reference sequence). The CDR3 sequence is 13 residues long. Between the trimmed V and J ends, which lost 2 bases and 4 bases, there was a span of 9 bases. CDR3 bases: TGTGCCAGCAGCTTCTCGCCGGTAGAGACCCAGTACTTC. Its translation: CASSFSPVETQYF.

This clonotype was picked up many times. V and J are TRBV29-1 and TRBJ2-7; D is possibly TRBD2 (6 bases). Germline V lookup: CDR1 SQVTM, CDR2 ANQGSEA. CDR3 size: 13 residues. The V end lost 3 bases, the J end lost 2 bases, and 11 bases lay between the germline ends. The CDR3 region is CSVEEGGTYEQYF. The CDR3 coding sequence is TGCAGCGTTGAGGAGGGCGGGACCTACGAGCAGTACTTC.

The chain combines TRBV28 with TRBJ2-7; 12 bases match TRBD1. V was pared by 5 bases and J by 3 bases, with 5 bases of the junction left unmatched. The CDR3 has 15 residues. The germline V gene encodes CDR1 MDHEN and CDR2 SYDVKM. The CDR3 DNA follows: TGTGCCAGCAGTGTCCGGGACAGGGGGCTCTACGAGCAGTACTTC. Translating it yields CASSVRDRGLYEQYF.

Many counts were recorded for this clonotype. The chain joins TRBV15 to TRBJ2-7; 7 positions match TRBD2. The CDR3 totals 16 residues. CDR1 and CDR2 (germline): LNHNV, YYDKDF (reference sequence). Trimming took 0 bases from V and 1 from J; bases not matched to a gene: 6. For the CDR3, the DNA is TGTGCCACCAGCAGAGATTTGGCTAGCGGTTCCTACGAGCAGTACTTC. It translates to CATSRDLASGSYEQYF.

This clonotype was detected a few times. The CDR3 DNA reads as TGTGCCAGCAAAAGACAGGGGACGAGCACCATATATTTT. This encodes CASKRQGTSTIYF. V and J are TRBV2 and TRBJ1-3, with 8 bases that match TRBD1. V lost 7 bases to trimming and J lost 9 bases; unmatched junction nucleotides: 8. From germline, CDR1 is SNHLY and CDR2 FYNNEI. The CDR3 sequence is 13 residues long.

The sample holds many counts of this clonotype. The genes are TRBV5-8 and TRBJ2-7; D ambiguous. V shed 3 bases and J shed 2 bases, with 6 bases lying between them. CDR3 length: 12 residues. Germline V gene lookup returns CDR1 SGHTS and CDR2 YDEGEE. In DNA form, the CDR3 reads TGTGCCAGCAGCTCACTTGCCTACGAGCAGTACTTC. This codes for CASSSLAYEQYF.